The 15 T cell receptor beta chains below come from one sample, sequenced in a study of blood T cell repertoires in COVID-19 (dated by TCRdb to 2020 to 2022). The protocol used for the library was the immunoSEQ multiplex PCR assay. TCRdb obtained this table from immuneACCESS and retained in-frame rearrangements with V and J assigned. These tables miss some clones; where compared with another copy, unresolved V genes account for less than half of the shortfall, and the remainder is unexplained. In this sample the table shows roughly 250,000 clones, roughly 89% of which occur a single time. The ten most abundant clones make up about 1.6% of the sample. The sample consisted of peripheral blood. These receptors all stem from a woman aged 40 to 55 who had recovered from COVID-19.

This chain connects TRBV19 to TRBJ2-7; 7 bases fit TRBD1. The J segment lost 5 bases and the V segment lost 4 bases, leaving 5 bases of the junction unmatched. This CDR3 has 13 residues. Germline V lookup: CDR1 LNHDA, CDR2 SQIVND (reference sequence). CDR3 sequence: CASSTTGSHEQYF. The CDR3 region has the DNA TGTGCCAGTAGTACGACAGGGAGCCACGAGCAGTACTTC.

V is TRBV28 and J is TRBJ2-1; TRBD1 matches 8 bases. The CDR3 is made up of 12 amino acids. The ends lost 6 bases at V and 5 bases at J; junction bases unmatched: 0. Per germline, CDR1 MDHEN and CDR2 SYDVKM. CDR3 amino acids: CASRTGDNEQFF. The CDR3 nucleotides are TGTGCCAGCAGGACAGGGGACAATGAGCAGTTCTTC.

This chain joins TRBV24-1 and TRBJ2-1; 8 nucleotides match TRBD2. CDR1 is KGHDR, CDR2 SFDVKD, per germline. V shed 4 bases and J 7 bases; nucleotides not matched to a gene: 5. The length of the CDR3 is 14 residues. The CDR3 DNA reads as TGTGCCACCAGTGAGGGGCGGGGGGCGAATGAGCAGTTCTTC. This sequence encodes CATSEGRGANEQFF.

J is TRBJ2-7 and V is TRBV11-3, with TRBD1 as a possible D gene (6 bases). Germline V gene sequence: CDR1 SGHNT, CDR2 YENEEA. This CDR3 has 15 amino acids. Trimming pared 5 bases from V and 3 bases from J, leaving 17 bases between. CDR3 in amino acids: CASSAQVGARYEQYF. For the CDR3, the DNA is TGTGCCAGCAGCGCCCAGGTGGGGGCTCGCTACGAGCAGTACTTC.

The CDR3 DNA is TGTGCCAGCAGCTTAGCGCAGTTGTCCGGGGAGCTGTTTTTT. Protein product: CASSLAQLSGELFF. The chain has TRBV7-6 and TRBJ2-2; D is uncertain. Germline V gives CDR1 SGHVS, CDR2 FNYEAQ. Trimming cost V 0 bases and J 6 bases, with 8 bases left between them. The length of the CDR3 is 14 residues.

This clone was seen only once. CDR3 DNA: TGTGCCAGCAGCTATAGGGACAGCTCCAACTATGGCTACACCTTC. Protein product: CASSYRDSSNYGYTF. This chain connects TRBV28 to TRBJ1-2; the match to TRBD1 covers 7 bases. From germline, CDR1 is MDHEN and CDR2 SYDVKM. With 6 bases clipped from V and 2 bases from J, the junction kept 9 bases outside the gene matches. The CDR3 covers 15 residues.

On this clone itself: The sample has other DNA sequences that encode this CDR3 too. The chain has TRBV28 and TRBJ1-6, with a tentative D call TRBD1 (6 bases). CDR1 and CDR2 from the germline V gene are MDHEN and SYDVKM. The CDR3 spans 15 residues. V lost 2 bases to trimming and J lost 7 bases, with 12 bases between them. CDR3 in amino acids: CASSLTGQGNSPLHF. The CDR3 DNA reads TGTGCCAGCAGTTTAACAGGGCAGGGCAATTCACCCCTCCACTTT.

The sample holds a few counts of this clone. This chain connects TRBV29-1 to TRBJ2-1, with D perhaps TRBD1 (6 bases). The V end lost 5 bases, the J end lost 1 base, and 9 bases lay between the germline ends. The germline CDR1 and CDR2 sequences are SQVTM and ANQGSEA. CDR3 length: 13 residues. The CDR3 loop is CSVLRGSYNEQFF. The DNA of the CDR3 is TGCAGCGTTCTCAGGGGTTCCTACAATGAGCAGTTCTTC.

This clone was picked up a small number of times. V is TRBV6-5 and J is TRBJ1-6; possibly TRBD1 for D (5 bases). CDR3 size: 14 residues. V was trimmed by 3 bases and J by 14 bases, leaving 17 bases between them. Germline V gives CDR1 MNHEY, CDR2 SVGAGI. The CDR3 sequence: CASSYAGGQGALHF. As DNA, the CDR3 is TGTGCCAGCAGTTATGCCGGGGGTCAAGGGGCCCTCCACTTT.

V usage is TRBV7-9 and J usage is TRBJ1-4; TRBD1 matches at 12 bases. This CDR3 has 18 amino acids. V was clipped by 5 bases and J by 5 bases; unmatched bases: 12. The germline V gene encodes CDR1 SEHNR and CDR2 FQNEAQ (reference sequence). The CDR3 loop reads CASSLPGTGGQRNEKLFF. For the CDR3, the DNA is TGTGCCAGCAGCCTACCGGGGACAGGGGGCCAGCGAAATGAAAAACTGTTTTTT. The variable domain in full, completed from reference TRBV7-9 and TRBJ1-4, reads DTGVSQNPRHKITKRGQNVTFRCDPISEHNRLYWYRQTLGQGPEFLTYFQNEAQLEKSRLLSDRFSAERPKGSFSTLEIQRTEQGDSAMYLCASSLPGTGGQRNEKLFFGSGTQLSVL.

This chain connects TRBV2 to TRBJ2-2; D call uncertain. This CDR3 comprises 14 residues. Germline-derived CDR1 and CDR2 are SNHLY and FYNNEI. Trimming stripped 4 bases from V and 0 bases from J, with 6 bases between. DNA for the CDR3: TGTGCCAGCAGTGGGTCAGCGAACACCGGGGAGCTGTTTTTT. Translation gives CASSGSANTGELFF.

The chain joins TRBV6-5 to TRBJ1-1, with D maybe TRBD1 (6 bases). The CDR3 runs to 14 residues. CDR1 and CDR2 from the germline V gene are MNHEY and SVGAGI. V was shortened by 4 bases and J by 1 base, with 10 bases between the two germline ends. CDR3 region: CASSFGQQNTEAFF. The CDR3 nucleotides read TGTGCCAGCAGTTTTGGACAGCAGAACACTGAAGCTTTCTTT.

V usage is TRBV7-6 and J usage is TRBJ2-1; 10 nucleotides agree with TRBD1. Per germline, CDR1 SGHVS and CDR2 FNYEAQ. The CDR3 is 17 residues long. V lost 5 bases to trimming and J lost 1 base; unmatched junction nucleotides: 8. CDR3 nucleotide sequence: TGTGCCAGCAGCACCCGGGACAGGGGTGCTTCCTACAATGAGCAGTTCTTC. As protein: CASSTRDRGASYNEQFF. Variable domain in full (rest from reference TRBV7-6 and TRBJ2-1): GAGVSQSPRYKVTKRGQDVALRCDPISGHVSLYWYRQALGQGPEFLTYFNYEAQQDKSGLPNDRFSAERPEGSISTLTIQRTEQRDSAMYRCASSTRDRGASYNEQFFGPGTRLTVL.

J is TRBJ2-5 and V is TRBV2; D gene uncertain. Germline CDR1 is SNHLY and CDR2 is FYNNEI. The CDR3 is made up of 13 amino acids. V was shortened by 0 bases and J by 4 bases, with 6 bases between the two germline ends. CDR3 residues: CASSEAAGETQYF. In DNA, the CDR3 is TGTGCCAGCAGTGAAGCGGCAGGAGAGACCCAGTACTTC.

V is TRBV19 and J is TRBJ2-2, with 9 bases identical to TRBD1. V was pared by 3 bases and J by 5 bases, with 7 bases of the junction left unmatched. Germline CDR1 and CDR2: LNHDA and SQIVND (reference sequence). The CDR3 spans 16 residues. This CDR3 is CASSIGNRGLTGELFF. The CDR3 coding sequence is TGTGCCAGTAGTATCGGAAACAGGGGGCTGACCGGGGAGCTGTTTTTT.